This is a list of T cell receptor beta chains from one sample in a study of Tregs in tolerant kidney transplant recipients. TCRdb keeps only in-frame clones here, not all; method: immunoSEQ multiplex PCR. Among 850 or so clones listed, roughly 45% were seen once. These receptors' targets are unknown. This material consisted of Tregs from blood cultured with allogeneic cells, taken before the transplant. Source of these receptors: a human patient who received a combined kidney and bone marrow transplant. Both conserved end residues are part of each CDR3. The D gene is left open where the match is weak. Rows give clone size only sometimes, using once, few, many, or a class for an expanded clone.

clone size	J gene	D gene	V gene	CDR3 DNA	CDR3 protein
few	TRBJ2-3	-	TRBV29-1	TGCAGCTCCAAGGGGGATACTAGCACAGATACGCAGTATTTT	CSSKGDTSTDTQYF
-	TRBJ2-1	-	TRBV15	TGTGCCACCAGCAGAACGACTAGGACAAAGTCTAGGTACAATGAGCAGTTCTTC	CATSRTTRTKSRYNEQFF
few	TRBJ1-2	-	TRBV19	TGTGCCAGTAGTATGGACAGAAGGGGAAGTGGCTACACCTTC	CASSMDRRGSGYTF
-	TRBJ2-3	TRBD2	TRBV7-2	TGTGCCAGCAGCTTACGACTAGCGGGGGCCTCTAGCACAGATACGCAGTATTTT	CASSLRLAGASSTDTQYF
once	TRBJ1-1	-	TRBV27	TGTGCCAGCAGATACTCAGGAGAGAGCACTGAAGCTTTCTTT	CASRYSGESTEAFF
few	TRBJ1-2	-	TRBV7-9	TGTGCCAGCAGCCTTTCCAGTGGACCCTATGGCTACACCTTC	CASSLSSGPYGYTF
medium-sized	TRBJ1-1	-	TRBV7-9	TGTGCCAGCACCCGGGGGCGTCGGGGCACTGAAGCTTTCTTT	CASTRGRRGTEAFF
-	TRBJ2-2	TRBD1	TRBV15	TGTGCCACCAGCAGAGTGCGCGGAGGGACAGGGACGAACACCGGGGAGCTGTTTTTC	CATSRVRGGTGTNTGELFF
-	TRBJ1-5	-	TRBV19	TGTGCCAGTACTCCACTACGACAGTATAGCAACCAGCCCCAGCATTTT	CASTPLRQYSNQPQHF
-	TRBJ1-5	-	TRBV7-2	TGTGCCAGCAGCTTTCTCCGGGATTGGAATCAGCCCCAGCATTTT	CASSFLRDWNQPQHF
few	TRBJ2-3	TRBD2	TRBV7-7	TGTGCCAGCAGCCGCGACAGCGGGGCAGATACGCAGTATTTT	CASSRDSGADTQYF
-	TRBJ1-2	-	TRBV11-2	TGTGCCAGCAGCGTAGCGGGGGATTACTATGGCTACACCTTC	CASSVAGDYYGYTF
few	TRBJ2-7	TRBD1	TRBV4-3	TGCGCCAGCAGCCGGGGAGCCTGGGACAGGAGTACCTACGAGCAGTACTTC	CASSRGAWDRSTYEQYF
-	TRBJ1-2	-	TRBV5-8	TGTGCCAGCAGCCTTTCCAGTGGACCCTATGGCTACACCTTC	CASSLSSGPYGYTF
few	TRBJ2-6	-	TRBV6-1	TGTGCCAGCAGTTATCGGGATCGTTCCAACGTCCTGACTTTC	CASSYRDRSNVLTF
-	TRBJ1-3	-	TRBV6-8	TGTGCCAGCACCGGCCTTTATGCGGGAAACACCATATATTTT	CASTGLYAGNTIYF
-	TRBJ2-7	-	TRBV5-1	TGCGCCAGCAGCTTGGCCAGGGGTCGGGAGCAGTACTTC	CASSLARGREQYF
-	TRBJ1-1	-	TRBV19	TGTGCCAGTACCGGAAGGACTGAAGCTTTCTTT	CASTGRTEAFF
few	TRBJ1-2	TRBD1	TRBV11-1	TGTGCCAGCAGCCGACAGGGGCTGTTTGGCTACACCTTC	CASSRQGLFGYTF
few	TRBJ1-2	-	TRBV25-1	TGTTCCAGCAGTGTATGGCTCCATGGCTACACCTTC	CSSSVWLHGYTF
-	TRBJ1-3	-	TRBV4-2	TGTGCCAGCAGCATAGGACAGGGAAACACCATATATTTT	CASSIGQGNTIYF
-	TRBJ1-1	TRBD1	TRBV28	TGTGCCAGCAGTGGTCGACAGGGGGCCGTCGTTTTAGAGTTCTTT	CASSGRQGAVVLEFF
-	TRBJ2-1	-	TRBV11-2	TGTGCCAGCAGCCAAGGATGGACGGATTACAATGAGCAGTTCTTC	CASSQGWTDYNEQFF
few	TRBJ2-6	-	TRBV10-3	TGTGCCAGCAGTTATCGGGATCGTTCCAACGTCCTGACTTTC	CASSYRDRSNVLTF
-	TRBJ2-2	-	TRBV4-1	TGCGCCAGCAGCCTTCAATCAGGGACCGGGGAGCTGTTTTTT	CASSLQSGTGELFF
-	TRBJ1-2	-	TRBV25-1	TGTGCCAGCAGGGTAGGTCTCCATGGCTACACCTTC	CASRVGLHGYTF
medium-sized	TRBJ2-7	-	TRBV4-3	TGCGCCAGCAGCCCCGGGCTCTCCTACGAGCAGTACTTC	CASSPGLSYEQYF
-	TRBJ2-7	-	TRBV4-1	TGCGCCAGCAGCCCCGGGCTCTCCTACGAGCAGTACTTC	CASSPGLSYEQYF
-	TRBJ2-1	TRBD1	TRBV9	TGTGCCATCATCGTAGGGACAGCCCACTACAATGAGCAGTTCTTC	CAIIVGTAHYNEQFF
-	TRBJ2-5	TRBD1	TRBV5-1	TGCGCCAGCTGGGCAGGGGGCGCGGAGACCCAGTACTTC	CASWAGGAETQYF
-	TRBJ1-2	-	TRBV6-1	TGTGCCAGCAGTGATTTCCCCCCGCGAGCTAACTATGGCTACACCTTC	CASSDFPPRANYGYTF
-	TRBJ2-3	TRBD2	TRBV4-2	TGTGCCAGCAGCCAAGAGGCGGGGGGGAACACAGATACGCAGTATTTT	CASSQEAGGNTDTQYF
-	TRBJ1-2	-	TRBV7-1	TGTGCCAGCAGCTTGATATCGAGGCGCCGAGATGGCTACACCTTC	CASSLISRRRDGYTF
-	TRBJ2-3	TRBD1	TRBV6-1	TGTGCCAGCACCCTGAAGGGGGCTAGCACAGATACGCAGTATTTT	CASTLKGASTDTQYF
large	TRBJ1-4	-	TRBV11-2	TGTGCCAGCAGCCCCGACAGGTTCGCAACTAATGAAAAACTGTTTTTT	CASSPDRFATNEKLFF
-	TRBJ2-1	-	TRBV2	TGTGCCAGCAGTTCCGGGTCGAGCTCCTACAATGAGCAGTTCTTC	CASSSGSSSYNEQFF
-	TRBJ2-5	-	TRBV7-9	TGTGCCAGCAGCTTAGGTCGTAGCGGCCAAGAGACCCAGTACTTC	CASSLGRSGQETQYF
-	TRBJ2-2	-	TRBV6-1	TGTGCCAGCAGTTTAGTTATTTCCGGGGAGCTGTTTTTT	CASSLVISGELFF
-	TRBJ1-2	-	TRBV11-2	TGTGCCAGCAGCTTAGCTGGGGTTTACTATGGCTTCACCTTC	CASSLAGVYYGFTF
large	TRBJ2-5	-	TRBV2	TGTGCCAGCATGGAGAGTGGGGAGACCCAGTACTTC	CASMESGETQYF
-	TRBJ2-6	-	TRBV8-2	TGTGGCATTTGGTACATGATAACACAAAGTCGGGCCAACGTCCTGACTTTC	CGIWYMITQSRANVLTF
-	TRBJ2-3	-	TRBV6-6	TGTGCCAGCAGTCCCTGGCGTCTGTTGCCAGATACGCAGTATTTT	CASSPWRLLPDTQYF
-	TRBJ1-1	-	TRBV21-1	TGTGCCAGCAGAGTGTGGCTAGCTACACAATTTCGCACTGAAGCTTTCTTT	CASRVWLATQFRTEAFF
-	TRBJ1-2	-	TRBV5-1	TGCGCCCGCAGCTACCGCAGGCGGGAGGAAAGCTACACCTTC	CARSYRRREESYTF
-	TRBJ2-7	TRBD1	TRBV6-5	TGTGCCAGCAGTTACCACCGGGACAGGGGTTACGAGCAGTACTTC	CASSYHRDRGYEQYF
-	TRBJ2-1	TRBD2	TRBV7-9	TGTGCCAGCAGACCTAGCGGGAGTTCCTACAATGAGCAGTTCTTC	CASRPSGSSYNEQFF
few	TRBJ2-1	-	TRBV9	TGTGCCAGCAGCCAACTCCACAGCGCATCGGATAGGAATGAGCAGTTCTTC	CASSQLHSASDRNEQFF
-	TRBJ1-4	-	TRBV25-1	TGTGCCAGCAGCCCTTTCGGGGCAACTAATGAAAAGCTGTTTTTT	CASSPFGATNEKLFF
-	TRBJ2-7	TRBD1	TRBV4-3	TGCGCCAGCAGCTTCTTGACAGGGGTCTCCTACGAGCAGTACTTC	CASSFLTGVSYEQYF
-	TRBJ2-7	-	TRBV11-2	TGTGCCAGCAGCCGGACCTCGGGGGAGCAGTACTTC	CASSRTSGEQYF
-	TRBJ2-3	TRBD1	TRBV30	TGTGCCTGGAATCGACAGGGGCGCTCAGATACGCAGTATTTT	CAWNRQGRSDTQYF
-	TRBJ1-1	TRBD1	TRBV6-5	TGTGCCAGCAGTTACTCCATTACAGGGGGCTGGACTGAAGCTTTCTTT	CASSYSITGGWTEAFF